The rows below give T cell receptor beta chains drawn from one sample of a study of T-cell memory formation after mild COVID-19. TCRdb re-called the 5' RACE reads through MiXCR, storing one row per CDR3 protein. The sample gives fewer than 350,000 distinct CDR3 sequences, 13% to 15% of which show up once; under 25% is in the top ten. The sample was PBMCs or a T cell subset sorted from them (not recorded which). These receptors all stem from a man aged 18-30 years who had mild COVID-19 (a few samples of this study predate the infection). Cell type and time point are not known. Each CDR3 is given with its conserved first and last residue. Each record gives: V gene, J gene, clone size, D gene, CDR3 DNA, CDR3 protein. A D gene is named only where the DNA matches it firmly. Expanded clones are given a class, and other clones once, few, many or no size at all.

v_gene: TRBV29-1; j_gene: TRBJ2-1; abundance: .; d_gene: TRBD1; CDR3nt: TGCAGCGTTGCCCGACAGGGCTGGAATGAGCAGTTCTTC; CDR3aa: CSVARQGWNEQFF
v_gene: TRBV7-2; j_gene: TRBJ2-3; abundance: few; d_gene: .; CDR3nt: TGTGCCAGCACCAACTACCTCACAGATACGCAGTATTTT; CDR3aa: CASTNYLTDTQYF
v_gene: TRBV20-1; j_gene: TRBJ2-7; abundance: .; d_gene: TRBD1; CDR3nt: TGCAGTGCTAGGACAGGGGGCGAGCAGTACTTC; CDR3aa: CSARTGGEQYF
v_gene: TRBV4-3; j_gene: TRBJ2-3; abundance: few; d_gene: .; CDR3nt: TGCGCCAGCAAGGGGGATTTGGGAACAGATACGCAGTATTTT; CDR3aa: CASKGDLGTDTQYF
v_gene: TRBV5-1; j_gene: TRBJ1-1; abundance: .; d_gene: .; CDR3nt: TGCGCCAGCAGCCCTGACTCTGGGGGGGCTGAAGCTTTCTTT; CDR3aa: CASSPDSGGAEAFF
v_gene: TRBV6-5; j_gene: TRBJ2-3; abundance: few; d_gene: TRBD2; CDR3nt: TGTGCCAGCAGCCTGGGACTAGCGGGGGGCGCAGATACGCAGTATTTT; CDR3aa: CASSLGLAGGADTQYF
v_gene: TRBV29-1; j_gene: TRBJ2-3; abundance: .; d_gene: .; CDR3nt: TGCAGCGTCCGCCGGGACATTAGAGCTAGCACAGATACGCAGTATTTT; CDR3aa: CSVRRDIRASTDTQYF
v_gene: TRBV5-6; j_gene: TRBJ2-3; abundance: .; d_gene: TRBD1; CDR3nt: TGTGCCAGCAGCTTTGGGACAGGGTCTTCCCCCACAGATACGCAGTATTTT; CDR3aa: CASSFGTGSSPTDTQYF
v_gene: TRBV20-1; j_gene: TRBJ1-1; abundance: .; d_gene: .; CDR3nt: TGCAGTGCTAGATACACTGAAGCTTTCTTT; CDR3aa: CSARYTEAFF
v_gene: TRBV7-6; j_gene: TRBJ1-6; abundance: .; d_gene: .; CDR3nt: TGTGCCAGCAGCTTTACCGGGTTGGATAATTCACCCCTCCACTTT; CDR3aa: CASSFTGLDNSPLHF
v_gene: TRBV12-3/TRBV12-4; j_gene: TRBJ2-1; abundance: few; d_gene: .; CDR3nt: TGTGCCAGCAGTTTTCGGGGAAAGGGTGAGCAGTTCTTC; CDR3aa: CASSFRGKGEQFF